What follows describes a single T cell receptor (beta chain). Data came from immunoSEQ multiplex PCR; TCRdb stores just in-frame clones and leaves some out. This table has around 130,000 clones, about 84% appearing once. The germline CDR1 and CDR2 sequences are MNHEY and SVGEGT. This CDR3 has 18 residues. V lost 0 bases and J lost 6; bases outside the gene matches: 8. This sample stems from a study of blood T cell repertoires in COVID-19. Turning to the study itself: Sites in the United States, Italy and Spain provided acute and convalescent COVID-19 samples.

The sequencing input was PBMCs or T cells enriched from blood (not recorded which). The origin of this receptor is a woman between 18 and 29 years old who had been exposed to COVID-19. This chain joins TRBV6-2 or TRBV6-3 and TRBJ2-7; 16 bases are shared with TRBD2. The CDR3 DNA is TGTGCCAGCAGTTACTCGGGACTAGCGGGAGGGCGTATACGCGAGCAGTACTTC. It encodes CASSYSGLAGGRIREQYF.